The TCR beta chain under discussion was sequenced for a study of a mutant IDH1 vaccine in newly diagnosed glioma. Study overall: Radiotherapy alone preceded vaccination by 4-6 weeks; alternatively, vaccination started with temozolomide cycles. Visits designated V12 and V13 were conducted at weeks 35 and 47, respectively.

Sequenced by immunoSEQ multiplex PCR; TCRdb stores in-frame clones only, minus some. The table includes tens of thousands of clones, about 79% detected once. The time point was: week 35, safety follow-up. Vaccination comprised doses that each held 300 ug of mutant IDH1 20-mer peptide, plus topical imiquimod. Those who donated had recent WHO grade 3 or 4 IDH1-mutant, ATRX-lost astrocytomas. This clone was recorded a few times. What it binds is not known. Losses at the gene ends were 3 bases for V and 0 bases for J; bases not matched to a gene: 7. The CDR3 length is 18 residues. Germline CDR1 SGHDT, CDR2 YYEEEE.

The sequence was collected from a man aged 35 to 55 with glioma. Sequencing was performed on PBMCs, taken from a glioma patient whose treatment included an IDH1 peptide vaccine. This chain links TRBV5-6 with TRBJ2-1; 12 nucleotides match TRBD2. The CDR3, as DNA: TGTGCCAGCAGCTCGTCGGGACTAGCGGGCCTCTCCTACAATGAGCAGTTCTTC. Translating it yields CASSSSGLAGLSYNEQFF.